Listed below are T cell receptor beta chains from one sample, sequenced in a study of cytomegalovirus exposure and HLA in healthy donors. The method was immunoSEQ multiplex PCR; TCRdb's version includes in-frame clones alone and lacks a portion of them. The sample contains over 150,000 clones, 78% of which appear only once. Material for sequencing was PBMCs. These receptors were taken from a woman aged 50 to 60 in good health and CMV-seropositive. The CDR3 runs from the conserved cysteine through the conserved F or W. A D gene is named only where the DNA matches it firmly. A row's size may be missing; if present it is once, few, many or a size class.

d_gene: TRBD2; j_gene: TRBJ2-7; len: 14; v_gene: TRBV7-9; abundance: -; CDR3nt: TGTGCCAGCAGCTTGGGACTAGCGGGAGACGAGCAGTACTTC; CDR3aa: CASSLGLAGDEQYF
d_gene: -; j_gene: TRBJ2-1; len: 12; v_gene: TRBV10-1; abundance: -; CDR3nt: TGCGCCAGCAGTGGGACAGACTCCCCGCAGTTCTTC; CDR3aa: CASSGTDSPQFF
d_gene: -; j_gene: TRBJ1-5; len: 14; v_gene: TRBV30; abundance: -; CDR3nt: TGTGCCTGGAGTCCGGGACTGGCGAGTCAGCCCCAGCATTTT; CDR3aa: CAWSPGLASQPQHF
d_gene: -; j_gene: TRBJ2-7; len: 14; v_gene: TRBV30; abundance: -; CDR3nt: TGTGCCTGGAGTCGACCGGGATCCCAAATGGGGCAGTACTTC; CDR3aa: CAWSRPGSQMGQYF
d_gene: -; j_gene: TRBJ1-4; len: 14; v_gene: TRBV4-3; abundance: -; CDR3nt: TGCGCCAGCAGTCCGCGGGGGGTTGAGGAAAAACTGTTTTTT; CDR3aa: CASSPRGVEEKLFF
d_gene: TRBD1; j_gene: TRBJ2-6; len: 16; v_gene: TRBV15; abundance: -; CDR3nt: TGTGCCACTGGACAGGGGGTGAGCTCTGGGGCCAACGGCCTGACTTTC; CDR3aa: CATGQGVSSGANGLTF
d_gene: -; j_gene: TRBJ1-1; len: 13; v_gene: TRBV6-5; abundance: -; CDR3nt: TGTGCCAGCAGTTACTCACAGGCTCCTGAAGCTTTCTTT; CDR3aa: CASSYSQAPEAFF
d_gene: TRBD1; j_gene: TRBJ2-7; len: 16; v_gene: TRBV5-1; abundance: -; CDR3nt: TGCGCCAGCAGCTTGGCACAGGGGATGGCTTTCTACGAGCAGTACTTC; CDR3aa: CASSLAQGMAFYEQYF
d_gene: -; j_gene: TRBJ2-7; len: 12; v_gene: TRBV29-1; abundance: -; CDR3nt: TGCAGCGGTTCAGGGGGGCCCTACGAGCAGTACTTC; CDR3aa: CSGSGGPYEQYF
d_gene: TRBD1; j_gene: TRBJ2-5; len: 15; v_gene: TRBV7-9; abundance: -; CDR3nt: TGTGCCAGCAGCTTAGCCGGGACAGTTGGAGAGACCCAGTACTTC; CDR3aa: CASSLAGTVGETQYF
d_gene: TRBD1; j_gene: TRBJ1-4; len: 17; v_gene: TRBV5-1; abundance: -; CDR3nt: TGCGCCAGCAGCCCCAAGACAGGGGCCCCAACTAATGAAAAACTGTTTTTT; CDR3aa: CASSPKTGAPTNEKLFF
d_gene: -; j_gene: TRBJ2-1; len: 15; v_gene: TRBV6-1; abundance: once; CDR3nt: TGTGCCAGCAGTGAAGTAGGGCGGAGGTACAATGAGCAGTTCTTC; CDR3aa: CASSEVGRRYNEQFF
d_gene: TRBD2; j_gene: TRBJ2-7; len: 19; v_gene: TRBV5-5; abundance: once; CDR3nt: TGTGCCAGCAGCTTGCGTGGGGGACTAGCGGGGGGGGTTTTGGACGAGCAGTACTTC; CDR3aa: CASSLRGGLAGGVLDEQYF
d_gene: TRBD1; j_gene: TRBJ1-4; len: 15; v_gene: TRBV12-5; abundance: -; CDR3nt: TGTGCTAGTGGTTCTTCGACAGGGGGTAATGAAAAACTGTTTTTT; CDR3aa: CASGSSTGGNEKLFF
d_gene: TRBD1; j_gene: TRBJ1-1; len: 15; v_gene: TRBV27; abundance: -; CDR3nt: TGTGCCAGCAGTTTATGGGCCCCAGGGGGCACTGAAGCTTTCTTT; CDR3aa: CASSLWAPGGTEAFF
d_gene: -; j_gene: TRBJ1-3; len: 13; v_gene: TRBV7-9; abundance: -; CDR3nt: TGTGCCAGCAGCTTAGGGCAGGGAAACACCATATATTTT; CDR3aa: CASSLGQGNTIYF
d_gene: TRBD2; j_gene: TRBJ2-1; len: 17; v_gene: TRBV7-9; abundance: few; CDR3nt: TGTGCCAGCAGCCCAGCGGGAGCCCTACAATTGGACAATGAGCAGTTCTTC; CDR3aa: CASSPAGALQLDNEQFF
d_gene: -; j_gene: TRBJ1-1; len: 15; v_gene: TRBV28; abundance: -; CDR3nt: TGTGCCAGCAACTTACCCACGGGGGGGAACACTGAAGCTTTCTTT; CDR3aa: CASNLPTGGNTEAFF